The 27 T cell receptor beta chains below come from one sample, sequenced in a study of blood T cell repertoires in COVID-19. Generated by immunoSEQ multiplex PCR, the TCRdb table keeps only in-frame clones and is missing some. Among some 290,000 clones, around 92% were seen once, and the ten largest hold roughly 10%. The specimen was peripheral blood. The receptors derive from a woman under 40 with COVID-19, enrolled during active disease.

CDR3 in DNA: TGTGCCAGCAGTCCTATGTTCTATGGCTACACCTTC. Its translation: CASSPMFYGYTF. V usage is TRBV2 and J usage is TRBJ1-2; D gene ambiguous. The CDR3 spans 12 residues. CDR1 is SNHLY, CDR2 FYNNEI, per germline. V was trimmed by 5 bases and J by 4 bases, leaving 8 bases between them.

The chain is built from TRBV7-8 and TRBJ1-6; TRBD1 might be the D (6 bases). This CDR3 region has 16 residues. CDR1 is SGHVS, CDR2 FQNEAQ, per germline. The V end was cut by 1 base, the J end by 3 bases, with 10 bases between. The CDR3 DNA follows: TGTGCCAGCAGCTTAGAAGGACAGATCTATAATTCACCCCTCCACTTT. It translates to CASSLEGQIYNSPLHF. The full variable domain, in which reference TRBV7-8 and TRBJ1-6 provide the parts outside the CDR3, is GAGVSQSPRYKVAKRGQDVALRCDPISGHVSLFWYQQALGQGPEFLTYFQNEAQLDKSGLPSDRFFAERPEGSVSTLKIQRTQQEDSAVYLCASSLEGQIYNSPLHFGNGTRLTVT.

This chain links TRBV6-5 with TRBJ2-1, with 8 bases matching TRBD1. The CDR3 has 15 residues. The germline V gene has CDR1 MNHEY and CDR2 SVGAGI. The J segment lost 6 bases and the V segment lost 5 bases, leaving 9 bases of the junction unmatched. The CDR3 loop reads CASSPATGVINEQFF. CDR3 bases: TGTGCCAGCAGTCCCGCGACAGGGGTGATCAATGAGCAGTTCTTC.

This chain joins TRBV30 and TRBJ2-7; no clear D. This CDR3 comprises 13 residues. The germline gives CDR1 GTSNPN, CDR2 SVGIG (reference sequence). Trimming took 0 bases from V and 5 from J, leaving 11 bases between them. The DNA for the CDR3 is TGTGCCTGGAGTGTACTTAGCCAGAACGAGCAGTACTTC. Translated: CAWSVLSQNEQYF. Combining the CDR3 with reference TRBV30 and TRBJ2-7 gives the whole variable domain SQTIHQWPATLVQPVGSPLSLECTVEGTSNPNLYWYRQAAGRGLQLLFYSVGIGQISSEVPQNLSASRPQDRQFILSSKKLLLSDSGFYLCAWSVLSQNEQYFGPGTRLTVT.

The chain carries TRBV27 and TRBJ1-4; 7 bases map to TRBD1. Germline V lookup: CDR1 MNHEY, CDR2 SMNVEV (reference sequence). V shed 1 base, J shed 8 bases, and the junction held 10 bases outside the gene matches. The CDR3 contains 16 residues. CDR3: CASSLLGAGQNEKLFF. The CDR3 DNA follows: TGTGCCAGCAGTTTATTAGGTGCGGGACAGAACGAAAAACTGTTTTTT.

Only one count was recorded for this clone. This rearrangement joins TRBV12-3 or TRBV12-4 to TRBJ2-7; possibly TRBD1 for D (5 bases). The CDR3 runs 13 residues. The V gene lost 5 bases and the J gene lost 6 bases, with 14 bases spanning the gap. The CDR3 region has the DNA TGTGCCAGCAGTCCCTACAGGCCCGCCGAGCAGTACTTC. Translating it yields CASSPYRPAEQYF.

CDR3: CASSQEDHREDNEQFF. In DNA form, the CDR3 reads TGTGCCAGCAGCCAAGAGGATCATAGGGAGGACAATGAGCAGTTCTTC. The chain employs TRBV3-1 (or the pseudogene TRBV3-2) and TRBJ2-1; D may be TRBD2 (6 bases). V was shortened by 0 bases and J by 5 bases, with 14 bases between the two germline ends. Germline loops: CDR1 LGHDT, CDR2 YNNKEL (reference sequence). CDR3 length: 16 amino acids.

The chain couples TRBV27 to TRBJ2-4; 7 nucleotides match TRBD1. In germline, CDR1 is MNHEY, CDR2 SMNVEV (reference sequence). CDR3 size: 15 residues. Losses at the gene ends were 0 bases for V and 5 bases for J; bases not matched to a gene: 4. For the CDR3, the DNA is TGTGCCAGCAGTTTATCCAGACAGGGACAAAACATTCAGTACTTC. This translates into CASSLSRQGQNIQYF.

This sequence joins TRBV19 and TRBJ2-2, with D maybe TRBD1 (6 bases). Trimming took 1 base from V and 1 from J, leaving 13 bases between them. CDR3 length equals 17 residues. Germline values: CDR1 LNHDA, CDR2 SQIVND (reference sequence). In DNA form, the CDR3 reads TGTGCCAGTAGTATAGGGCGGACAGTATTGAACACCGGGGAGCTGTTTTTT. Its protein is CASSIGRTVLNTGELFF.

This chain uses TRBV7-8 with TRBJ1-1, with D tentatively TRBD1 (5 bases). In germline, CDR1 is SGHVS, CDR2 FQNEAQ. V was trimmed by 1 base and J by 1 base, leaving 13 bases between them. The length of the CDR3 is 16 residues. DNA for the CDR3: TGTGCCAGCAGCTTAGGACCCGGGGGGTGGAACACTGAAGCTTTCTTT. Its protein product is CASSLGPGGWNTEAFF.

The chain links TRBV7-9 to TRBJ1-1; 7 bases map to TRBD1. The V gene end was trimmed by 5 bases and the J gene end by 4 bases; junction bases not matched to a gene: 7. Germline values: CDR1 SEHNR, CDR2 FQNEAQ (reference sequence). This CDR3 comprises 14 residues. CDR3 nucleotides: TGTGCCAGCAGCGCCAACAGGGGAGTCACTGAAGCTTTCTTT. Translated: CASSANRGVTEAFF.

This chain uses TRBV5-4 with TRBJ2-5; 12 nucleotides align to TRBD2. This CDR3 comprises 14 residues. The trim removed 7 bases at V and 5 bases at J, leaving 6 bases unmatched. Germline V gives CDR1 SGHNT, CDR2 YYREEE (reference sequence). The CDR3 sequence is CASRATSGGETQYF. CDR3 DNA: TGTGCCAGCCGAGCCACTAGCGGGGGGGAGACCCAGTACTTC.

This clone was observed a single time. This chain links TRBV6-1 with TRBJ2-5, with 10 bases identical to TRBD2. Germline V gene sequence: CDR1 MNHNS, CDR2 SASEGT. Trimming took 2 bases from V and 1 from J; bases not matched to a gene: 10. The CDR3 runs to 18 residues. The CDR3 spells CASSEYQRGGLTQETQYF. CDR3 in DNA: TGTGCCAGCAGTGAATATCAGCGGGGGGGTTTAACCCAAGAGACCCAGTACTTC.

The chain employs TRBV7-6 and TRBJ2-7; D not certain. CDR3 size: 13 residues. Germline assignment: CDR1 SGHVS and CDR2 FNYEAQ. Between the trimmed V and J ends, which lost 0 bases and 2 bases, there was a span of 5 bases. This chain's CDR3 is CASSLASAYEQYF. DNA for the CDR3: TGTGCCAGCAGCTTAGCTAGTGCCTACGAGCAGTACTTC.

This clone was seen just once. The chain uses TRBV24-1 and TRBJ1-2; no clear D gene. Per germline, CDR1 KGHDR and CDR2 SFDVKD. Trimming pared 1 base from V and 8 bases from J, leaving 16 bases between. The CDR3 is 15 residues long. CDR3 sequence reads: CATSDLTGGLGGYTF. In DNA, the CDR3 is TGTGCCACCAGTGATTTAACTGGCGGCCTCGGGGGCTACACCTTC.

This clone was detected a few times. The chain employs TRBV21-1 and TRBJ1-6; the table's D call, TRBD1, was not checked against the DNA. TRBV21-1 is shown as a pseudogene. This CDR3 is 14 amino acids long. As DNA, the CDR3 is TGTGCCAGCAGGGACAGCTCCTATAATTCACCCCTCCACTTT. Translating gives CASRDSSYNSPLHF.

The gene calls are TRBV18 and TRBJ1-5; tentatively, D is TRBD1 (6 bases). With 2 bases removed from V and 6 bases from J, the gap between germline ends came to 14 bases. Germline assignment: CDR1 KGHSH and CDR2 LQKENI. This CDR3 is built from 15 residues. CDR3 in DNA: TGTGCCAGCTCACCAGGACAGCGGGAGGGTCAGCCCCAGCATTTT. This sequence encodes CASSPGQREGQPQHF.

CDR3 nucleotides: TGTGCCAGCAGCCCCCTAGCTGTCTCCACAGATACGCAGTATTTT. Amino acid sequence: CASSPLAVSTDTQYF. The chain recombines TRBV7-6 with TRBJ2-3, with a tentative D call TRBD2 (5 bases). The CDR3 consists of 15 residues. V lost 5 bases and J lost 2, with 14 bases in between. Germline V gene sequence: CDR1 SGHVS, CDR2 FNYEAQ. Full variable domain (missing parts from reference TRBV7-6 and TRBJ2-3): GAGVSQSPRYKVTKRGQDVALRCDPISGHVSLYWYRQALGQGPEFLTYFNYEAQQDKSGLPNDRFSAERPEGSISTLTIQRTEQRDSAMYRCASSPLAVSTDTQYFGPGTRLTVL.

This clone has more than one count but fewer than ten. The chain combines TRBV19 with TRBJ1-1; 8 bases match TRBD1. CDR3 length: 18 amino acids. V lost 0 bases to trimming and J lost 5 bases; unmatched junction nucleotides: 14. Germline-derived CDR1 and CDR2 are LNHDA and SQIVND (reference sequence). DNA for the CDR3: TGTGCCAGTAGTATAGATTCTGGGCGGGACAGGCGGTTGACTGAAGCTTTCTTT. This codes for CASSIDSGRDRRLTEAFF.

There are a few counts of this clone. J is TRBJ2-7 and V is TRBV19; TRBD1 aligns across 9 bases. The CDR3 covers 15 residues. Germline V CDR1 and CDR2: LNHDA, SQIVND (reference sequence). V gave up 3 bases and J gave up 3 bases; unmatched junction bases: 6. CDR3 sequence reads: CASSIWTGVFYEQYF. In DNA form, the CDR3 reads TGTGCCAGTAGTATTTGGACAGGGGTCTTCTACGAGCAGTACTTC.

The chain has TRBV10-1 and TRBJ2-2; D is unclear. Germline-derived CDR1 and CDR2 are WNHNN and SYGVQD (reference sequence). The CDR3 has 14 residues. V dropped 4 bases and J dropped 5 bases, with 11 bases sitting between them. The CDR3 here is CASSGTVETGELFF. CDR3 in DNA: TGCGCCAGCAGTGGTACAGTTGAAACCGGGGAGCTGTTTTTT.

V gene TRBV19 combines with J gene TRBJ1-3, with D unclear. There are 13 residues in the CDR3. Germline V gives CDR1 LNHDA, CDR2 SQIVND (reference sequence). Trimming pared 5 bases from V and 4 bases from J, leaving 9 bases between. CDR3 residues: CASSGLAGNTIYF. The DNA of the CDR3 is TGTGCCAGTAGTGGACTAGCGGGAAACACCATATATTTT.

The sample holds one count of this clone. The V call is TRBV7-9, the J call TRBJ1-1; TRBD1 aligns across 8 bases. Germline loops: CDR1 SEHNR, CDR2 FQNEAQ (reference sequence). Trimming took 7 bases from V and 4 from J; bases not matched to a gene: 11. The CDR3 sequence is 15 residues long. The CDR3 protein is CASKISDRGGTEAFF. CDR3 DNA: TGTGCCAGCAAAATCTCAGACAGGGGTGGCACTGAAGCTTTCTTT.

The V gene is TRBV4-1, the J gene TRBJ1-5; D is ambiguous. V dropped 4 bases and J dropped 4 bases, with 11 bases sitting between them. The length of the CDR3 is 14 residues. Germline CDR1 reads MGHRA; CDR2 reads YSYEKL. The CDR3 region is CASSPTRYNQPQHF. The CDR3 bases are TGCGCCAGCAGCCCAACGCGATATAATCAGCCCCAGCATTTT.

This chain's CDR3 is CAISAGTLGYTF. CDR3 sequence (DNA): TGTGCCATCAGCGCCGGGACTCTAGGCTACACCTTC. J is TRBJ1-2 and V is TRBV10-3, with a tentative D call TRBD1 (5 bases). Trimming took 6 bases from V and 8 from J, leaving 13 bases between them. The CDR3 totals 12 residues. Germline V gene data show CDR1 as ENHRY and CDR2 as SYGVKD.

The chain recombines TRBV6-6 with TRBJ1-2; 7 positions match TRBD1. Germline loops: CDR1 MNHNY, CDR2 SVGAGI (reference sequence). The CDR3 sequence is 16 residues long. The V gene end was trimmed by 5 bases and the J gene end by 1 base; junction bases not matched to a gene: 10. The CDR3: CASSPWETGNNYGYTF. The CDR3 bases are TGTGCCAGCAGTCCCTGGGAGACAGGGAATAACTATGGCTACACCTTC.

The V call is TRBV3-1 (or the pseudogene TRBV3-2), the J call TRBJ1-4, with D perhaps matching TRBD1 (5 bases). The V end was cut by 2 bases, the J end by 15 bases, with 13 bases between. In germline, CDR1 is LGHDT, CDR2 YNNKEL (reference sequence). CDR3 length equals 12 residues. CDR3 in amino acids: CASSQQGDYVFF. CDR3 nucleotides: TGTGCCAGCAGCCAACAAGGGGATTATGTGTTTTTT.